Sequencing of this T cell receptor beta chain was carried out in a study of T cells after yellow fever vaccination (dated by TCRdb to between 2019 and 2020). Study-wide context: Libraries from fractions with low cell numbers were prepared with the SMART-Seq v4 Ultra Low Input RNA kit. Bulk TCR alpha and beta repertoires were sequenced longitudinally to track T-cell clones before and after primary and booster YFV17D yellow fever vaccination. Two healthy male donors, one aged 18 to 29 and one aged 30 to 39 years, were included in the cohort. Blood was drawn at multiple timepoints before and after primary and secondary immunization, with bulk PBMC replicates and cell subsets isolated.

Notes on this clonotype: The antigen it binds to is not known. Possible read error: a much larger clone is one base away.

Sequencing was carried out with an Illumina NovaSeq 6000. TCR cDNA was synthesized by 5'RACE template switching, through which a universal primer site and unique molecular identifiers were introduced. Priming for cDNA synthesis came from both the TCR alpha and TCR beta constant segments. Libraries were amplified in two PCR steps, with sample barcodes and sequencing adapters added in the second step. Sequencing of libraries was done on Illumina HiSeq 2500 (2x100 bp) or NovaSeq (2x150 bp). The authors' analysis ran thus. Demultiplexing of reads and collapsing into UMI consensus sequences were performed with MIGEC, and V(D)J alignment was carried out with MiXCR. Using edgeR on replicate PBMC samples, clonotypes were called vaccine-responding if FDR was below 0.01 and the log2 fold change was above 5 up to day 15. Each bulk clonotype received a CD4 or CD8 identity based on whether the sequenced CD4 or CD8 repertoire contained that clonotype at higher abundance. TCRdb reprocessing: public reads trimmed at Q25 with fastp, clones called with MiXCR, in-frame beta chains kept. Rows with one shared CDR3 protein collapse into an entry with the most common genes and DNA. The V and J calls were determined by TCRdb, not by the authors. Here the sample has 85,000 to 100,000 distinct CDR3 sequences; around 5.8% occur a single time. The ten largest clones take up over 40% of the sample.

General findings and caveats noted by the study authors: Because abundant contaminating clonotypes from the bulk population could be contained in FACS-sorted repertoires, computational filtering was required. A small share of clonotypes was detected in both CD4 and CD8 compartments, with the overlap likely arising from convergent recombination. The secondary T-cell response was found to be weaker but faster than the primary response, with a peak reached on day 5 rather than on day 15. Most clones expanded after primary vaccination (around 96% of CD4 and around nine tenths of CD8) were re-detected after the booster, suggesting that broad memory maintenance occurred. Because the study included only two donors, the extent to which the findings can be generalized is limited.

The treatment or condition label corresponds to: live attenuated yellow fever vaccine strain. PBMCs were isolated from peripheral blood using a standard Ficoll-Paque protocol. Dynabeads CD4 and CD8 positive selection kits were used to isolate CD4 and CD8 T-cell fractions. TriZol was used to extract RNA from bulk PBMCs, from CD4 and CD8 fractions, and from dextramer-positive and dextramer-negative fractions. The germline V gene (reference sequence) gives CDR1 as SEHNR and CDR2 as FQNEAQ. V is clipped by 1 base and J by 5 bases, and the sequence between their germline boundaries is 6 bases long. From the cysteine through the phenylalanine, the CDR3 covers 12 amino acids. The read is trimmed to its CDR3 DNA, 36 bases read in frame from base 1.

Sequencing used CD8+ T cells sorted from PBMCs, obtained 10 days after the yellow fever booster vaccination. The TCR originated in a young man who received the YFV17D yellow fever vaccine. The chain is assembled from TRBV7-9 and TRBJ2-7, and the D gene may be TRBD1, 5 bases matching. CDR3 reads: CASSLEGNEQYF. The sequence in DNA is TGTGCCAGCAGCTTAGAGGGGAACGAGCAGTACTTC. With the portions outside the CDR3 filled from the reference TRBV7-9 and TRBJ2-7 genes, the complete variable region becomes DTGVSQNPRHKITKRGQNVTFRCDPISEHNRLYWYRQTLGQGPEFLTYFQNEAQLEKSRLLSDRFSAERPKGSFSTLEIQRTEQGDSAMYLCASSLEGNEQYFGPGTRLTVT.